The rows below give T cell receptor beta chains drawn from one sample of a study of cytomegalovirus exposure and HLA in healthy donors. The method was immunoSEQ multiplex PCR; TCRdb's version includes in-frame clones alone and lacks a portion of them. The table has fewer than 50,000 clones, approximately 57% seen once; the top ten hold 12%. Sequenced: PBMCs. The receptor source for this set is a man between 60 and 75 years old in good health and CMV-seropositive. The CDR3 runs from the conserved cysteine through the conserved F or W. The D gene is left open where the match is weak. Clone size is shown for a subset of rows, as once, few, many or a class of expanded clone.

abundance: .; d_gene: TRBD2; v_gene: TRBV6-6; j_gene: TRBJ2-2; CDR3nt: TGTGCCAGCAGGCAATCTAGCGGGAGTAGGGTGGAGCTGTTTTTT; CDR3aa: CASRQSSGSRVELFF
abundance: .; d_gene: TRBD1; v_gene: TRBV9; j_gene: TRBJ1-5; CDR3nt: TGTGCCAGCAGCGTACAGGGGGGCAATCAGCCCCAGCATTTT; CDR3aa: CASSVQGGNQPQHF
abundance: .; d_gene: .; v_gene: TRBV2; j_gene: TRBJ2-7; CDR3nt: TGTGCCAGTAGAACCTACTACGAGCAGTACTTC; CDR3aa: CASRTYYEQYF
abundance: .; d_gene: TRBD1; v_gene: TRBV30; j_gene: TRBJ2-7; CDR3nt: TGTGCCTGGAGTGTTGGACAGGGCTACGAGCAGTACTTC; CDR3aa: CAWSVGQGYEQYF
abundance: .; d_gene: TRBD2; v_gene: TRBV5-4; j_gene: TRBJ2-1; CDR3nt: TGTGCCAGCAGCCAGATCGGACTAGCGGATAACAATGAGCAGTTCTTC; CDR3aa: CASSQIGLADNNEQFF
abundance: .; d_gene: TRBD1; v_gene: TRBV27; j_gene: TRBJ1-5; CDR3nt: TGTGCCAGCAGTTTAAGGACAGGGATTCAGCCCCAGCATTTT; CDR3aa: CASSLRTGIQPQHF
abundance: .; d_gene: TRBD1; v_gene: TRBV30; j_gene: TRBJ2-2; CDR3nt: TGTGCCTGGAGTGAGGGACAGGGATTCACCGGGGAGCTGTTTTTT; CDR3aa: CAWSEGQGFTGELFF
abundance: .; d_gene: TRBD1; v_gene: TRBV7-6; j_gene: TRBJ1-1; CDR3nt: TGTGCCAGCAGCCCTAACTATTCCAGGGGGCTGAACACTGAAGCTTTCTTT; CDR3aa: CASSPNYSRGLNTEAFF
abundance: .; d_gene: TRBD1; v_gene: TRBV5-6; j_gene: TRBJ2-5; CDR3nt: TGTGCCAGCAGCTTGGTCCAGGGGGTCAAAGAGACCCAGTACTTC; CDR3aa: CASSLVQGVKETQYF
abundance: once; d_gene: TRBD1; v_gene: TRBV6-1; j_gene: TRBJ1-2; CDR3nt: TGTGCCAGCAGGGACAGGGCGTCTCATGGCTACACCTTC; CDR3aa: CASRDRASHGYTF
abundance: .; d_gene: .; v_gene: TRBV6-6; j_gene: TRBJ2-7; CDR3nt: TGTGCCAGCAGCATACCGACGGGGAGCTCCTACGAGCAGTACTTC; CDR3aa: CASSIPTGSSYEQYF
abundance: few; d_gene: .; v_gene: TRBV7-2; j_gene: TRBJ2-3; CDR3nt: TGTGCCAGCAGCTTAGCTAGAGATACGCAGTATTTT; CDR3aa: CASSLARDTQYF
abundance: .; d_gene: .; v_gene: TRBV12-2; j_gene: TRBJ2-3; CDR3nt: TGTGCAAGTCGCGGAAGGACTAGCGGGAGGTGGGACACAGATACGCAGTATTTT; CDR3aa: CASRGRTSGRWDTDTQYF
abundance: .; d_gene: .; v_gene: TRBV5-1; j_gene: TRBJ2-7; CDR3nt: TGCGCCAGCAGCCCTGGGGCTTGGGCGCTGGAGCAGTACTTC; CDR3aa: CASSPGAWALEQYF
abundance: .; d_gene: .; v_gene: TRBV9; j_gene: TRBJ2-3; CDR3nt: TGTGCCAGCAGCGCGCAGGAGAGGGCAGATACGCAGTATTTT; CDR3aa: CASSAQERADTQYF
abundance: .; d_gene: TRBD2; v_gene: TRBV2; j_gene: TRBJ2-7; CDR3nt: TGTGCCAGCAGTGAATGGACTAGCGGGAACGATGGGAACGAGCAGTACTTC; CDR3aa: CASSEWTSGNDGNEQYF
abundance: few; d_gene: .; v_gene: TRBV6-5; j_gene: TRBJ2-1; CDR3nt: TGTGCCAGCAGTTACCGACCGCGGGGCTCCTACAATGAGCAGTTCTTC; CDR3aa: CASSYRPRGSYNEQFF